This T cell receptor (beta chain) comes out of a study of T cell changes during pregnancy in multiple sclerosis. J gave up 0 bases and V 6 bases, and 9 bases lay outside the gene matches. The CDR3 totals 16 residues. The germline gives CDR1 MDHEN, CDR2 SYDVKM. Only in-frame clones appear in the TCRdb table, and some are missing; sequencing was by immunoSEQ multiplex PCR. The repertoire consists of 85,000 to 100,000 clones, with 80% to 95% occurring once and the leading ten covering roughly 0.91%. This clone was found once. The sequencing here drew on peripheral blood, taken before pregnancy. This TCR came from a female donor with multiple sclerosis, enrolled in a pregnancy study. This chain joins TRBV28 and TRBJ2-7, with 9 bases identical to TRBD1. CDR3 residues: CASSRGQGTYSYEQYF. CDR3 DNA: TGTGCCAGCAGCCGAGGACAGGGGACGTACTCCTACGAGCAGTACTTC.